This T cell receptor (beta chain) was recorded in a study of radiation and T cells in renal cell carcinoma. The time point here: baseline pretreatment blood. Treatment defined: 15 Gy SBRT to primary tumor, nephrectomy 4 weeks later. Sequenced by immunoSEQ multiplex PCR; TCRdb stores in-frame clones only, minus some. The sample has some 120,000 clones; roughly 85% are singletons. The sample consisted of blood, taken from a patient whose treatment included radiotherapy and nephrectomy. The TCR was taken from a woman aged 55-69 years with renal cell carcinoma.

The CDR3 region has the DNA TGTGCCAGCAGTTTAGGCGGCGAGCAGTACTTC. This sequence encodes CASSLGGEQYF. The chain joins TRBV28 to TRBJ2-7; D not certain. This CDR3 has 11 residues. CDR1 and CDR2 (germline): MDHEN, SYDVKM. V was cut by 2 bases and J by 6 bases, with 5 bases left in between.